This T cell receptor beta chain was captured by sequencing in a study of shared clonotypes between healthy human individuals (dated by TCRdb to the early 2020s). At the level of the whole study: Two women and a few men aged 18 to 49 years were included in the cohort. Between about 0.9 and 8.9 billion PBMCs per donor were obtained by leukapheresis. The study deeply sequenced blood TCR repertoires of several healthy adults to estimate repertoire size and the extent of clonotype sharing between individuals. Libraries were prepared and TCR repertoires were sequenced by different laboratories using diverse techniques, in order to increase sequencing depth and limit assay-specific biases. Per donor, three plates each were used for CD4 naive and CD4 memory, two for CD8 naive, and one for CD8 memory. The paper's findings and limits, for the study overall: Sharing across a few donors was observed for approximately 4.6% of naive CD4, under 4% of naive CD8, 2% to 2.5% of memory CD4, and 0.4% of memory CD8 clonotypes. Even with the large sequencing depth, rarefaction of the sorted-subset datasets indicated that sequencing was incomplete. Pairwise subsampling led to the expectation that sequencing depth would affect the degree of clonotype sharing among donors. Sampling was restricted to blood, and TCR repertoires in tissues likely differ from the TCR repertoires found in blood. Estimated clonotype richness was generally larger for naive than for memory subsets. Because the study included a small number of donors, the genetic and exposure-history diversity represented was limited. Compared with non-shared clonotypes, clonotypes shared by all four sorted-subset donors had higher generation probabilities.

Using the deep immunoSEQ assay, TCR CDR3 regions were amplified from genomic DNA by multiplex PCR. Genomic DNA extracted from each cell subset was distributed evenly over all wells of several immunoSEQ 96-well plates, and each plate served as one replicate. For sorted subsets, around 0.2 ug of genomic DNA, equivalent to 30,000 or so T cell genomes, went into each replicate PCR. Purified libraries were quantified with a Qubit 3.0 fluorometer, sized on a Bioanalyzer 2100, and re-quantified with the KAPA Library Quantification kit. A separate single-read 150-cycle Illumina NextSeq 550 flow cell was used to sequence each immunoSEQ 96-well plate. Per the source publication's procedure: Because the immunoSEQ output held only junctional sequences and lacked quality scores, the filtering could not match the filtering applied to full-length reads. Sequences were annotated with PyIR, a Python wrapper for IgBLAST v1.9, and V/J genes and CDR3 were assigned using IMGT germline references. Reads were filtered out if the reads had weak V/J assignments (E-value above 1e-6), no CDR3, stop codons, out-of-frame junctions, or ambiguous translated residues. A V3J clonotype was defined by an identical inferred V gene, J gene, and CDR3 amino acid sequence. Percentage overlap between repertoires was calculated by dividing the number of shared unique clonotypes by the size of the smaller repertoire. Three approaches were used to assess repertoire richness: RTK rarefaction, the Chao1 estimator, and Recon v2.1 estimates of unobserved clonotypes. Generation probabilities for all TCRbeta clonotypes obtained by the gDNA method from a handful of donors were computed using OLGA. TCRdb carries this immuneACCESS record with in-frame sequences only. Its versions omit some clonotypes, under half of them owing to an unresolved V gene in the studies checked, with the rest unexplained. V, J and clone size are taken as reported in that table, and D and trimming were inferred from the DNA itself. A total of about 2.3 million clones appear in this sample, about 92% of them only once. 0.39% of the sample belongs to the ten largest clones.

Counted from cysteine to phenylalanine, this CDR3 has 16 amino acids. Only the CDR3 DNA is retained, 48 bases long and in frame from the first base. The CDR1 and CDR2 encoded by the germline V gene are SGDLS and YYNGEE. Trimming removed 0 bases from V and 6 bases from J; the gene matches leave 8 bases unexplained. Healthy HIV-negative adults with no recently reported acute infections or vaccinations were included as donors. All donors were Caucasian adults living in Nashville, Tennessee, USA. CD4+ T cells were enriched by magnetic negative selection; naive cells were then positively selected on CD45RA, and the negative fraction formed the memory subset. Blood was obtained by leukapheresis, after which PBMCs were separated by Ficoll-Histopaque density gradient centrifugation and cryopreserved in liquid nitrogen vapor phase. Analytical flow cytometry was used to check the purity and quantity of every magnetically sorted T cell population. Genomic DNA was isolated from every sorted fraction and measured by UV absorbance on a Nanodrop 2000c.

Note on this clone: There is no known antigen for this receptor. No base quality values were provided; no much bigger clone lies one nucleotide off.

In this chain, TRBV9 is recombined with TRBJ2-3; 9 junctional bases match TRBD2. The clonotype was recovered from a man between 18 and 29 years old in good health. Some clones in this sample may be carry-over from other donors' samples. What was sequenced was naive CD4+ T cells from PBMCs. Read against the paper, the sample's cell subset or site label means: CD45RA+ positively selected. The DNA sequence is as follows: TGTGCCAGCAGCGTAGTCGGTAGCGGGAGCGGTGATACGCAGTATTTT. Translation gives CASSVVGSGSGDTQYF.